Shown below are 22 T cell receptor beta chains from a single sample sequenced in a study of OX40 agonist ivuxolimab in advanced cancers. The table came from immunoSEQ multiplex PCR; TCRdb's copy has only in-frame clones and leaves some out. The table has some 33,000 clones, 74% seen once. Material: CD4+ or CD8+ T cells sorted from blood, obtained in a trial of the OX40 agonist ivuxolimab. The origin of the receptors is an adult with an advanced solid tumor such as melanoma, head and neck, liver or kidney cancer.

This rearrangement joins TRBV5-8 to TRBJ1-2; D possibly corresponds to TRBD1 (5 bases). The germline V gene has CDR1 SGHTS and CDR2 YDEGEE. V was clipped by 0 bases and J by 7 bases, with 7 bases between them. The CDR3 sequence is 12 residues long. The CDR3 coding sequence is TGTGCCAGCAGCTTGGGGGGCGTTGGCTACACCTTC. It translates to CASSLGGVGYTF.

In its sample, this clone is medium-sized. The J gene is TRBJ2-7, the V gene TRBV7-8, with TRBD1 identical over 11 bases. The CDR3 consists of 15 residues. The V segment lost 5 bases and the J segment 0 bases; nucleotides outside the gene matches: 3. From germline, CDR1 is SGHVS and CDR2 FQNEAQ. The CDR3 spells CASSAGQGGSYEQYF. DNA for the CDR3: TGTGCCAGCAGCGCGGGACAGGGGGGCTCCTACGAGCAGTACTTC.

This clone showed up just a few times. The rearrangement joins TRBV2 to TRBJ1-6; D remains ambiguous. The germline gives CDR1 SNHLY, CDR2 FYNNEI. V gave up 7 bases and J gave up 8 bases, with 15 bases separating them. This CDR3 has 14 amino acids. Written as DNA, the CDR3 is TGTGCCAGCACTCCAAGTGGCGGTTATTCACCCCTCCACTTT. Translation: CASTPSGGYSPLHF.

The chain uses TRBV7-9 and TRBJ2-3; 9 bases align to TRBD2. Germline V gene data show CDR1 as SEHNR and CDR2 as FQNEAQ (reference sequence). V lost 3 bases to trimming and J lost 3 bases; unmatched junction nucleotides: 4. The CDR3 extends over 15 amino acids. CDR3 amino acids: CASSFPTSGTDTQYF. Written as DNA, the CDR3 is TGTGCCAGCAGCTTTCCAACTAGCGGGACAGATACGCAGTATTTT.

The rearrangement uses TRBV5-1 and TRBJ2-3, with no clear D. Germline V gene lookup returns CDR1 SGHRS and CDR2 YFSETQ. This CDR3 spans 14 amino acids. V lost 3 bases to trimming and J lost 0 bases, with 8 bases between them. The CDR3 loop is CASSSPDSTDTQYF. The CDR3 nucleotides read TGCGCCAGCAGCTCGCCGGACAGCACAGATACGCAGTATTTT.

The chain recombines TRBV18 with TRBJ1-5, with a tentative D call TRBD1 (5 bases). CDR3 length equals 15 residues. CDR1 and CDR2 from the germline V gene are KGHSH and LQKENI. Trimming cost V 5 bases and J 4 bases, with 15 bases left between them. The CDR3 nucleotides read TGTGCCAGCTCATCCTCGACAGAGGGGAATCAGCCCCAGCATTTT. Translating gives CASSSSTEGNQPQHF. The entire variable domain, with the rest obtained from reference TRBV18 and TRBJ1-5, is as follows: NAGVMQNPRHLVRRRGQEARLRCSPMKGHSHVYWYRQLPEEGLKFMVYLQKENIIDESGMPKERFSAEFPKEGPSILRIQQVVRGDSAAYFCASSSSTEGNQPQHFGDGTRLSIL.

V gene TRBV7-6 combines with J gene TRBJ2-2; 12 positions match TRBD2. CDR1 is SGHVS and CDR2 is FNYEAQ in the germline V gene. Trimming took 5 bases from V and 3 from J; bases not matched to a gene: 7. This CDR3 has 17 residues. The CDR3 DNA is TGTGCCAGCAGCCACCTAGCGGGGGGGCCCGACACCGGGGAGCTGTTTTTT. Its translation: CASSHLAGGPDTGELFF.

The table lists this clone with a few counts. The chain recombines TRBV7-2 with TRBJ2-5; D uncertain. Per the germline V gene, CDR1 is SGHTA and CDR2 is FQGNSA. V was cut by 2 bases and J by 1 base, with 11 bases left in between. This CDR3 is 15 amino acids long. The CDR3 protein is CASSLSVGPQETQYF. The CDR3 nucleotides read TGTGCCAGCAGCTTAAGTGTAGGCCCCCAAGAGACCCAGTACTTC.

The V and J genes are TRBV5-8 and TRBJ2-7; D is perhaps TRBD1 (6 bases). The germline V gene encodes CDR1 SGHTS and CDR2 YDEGEE. This CDR3 contains 14 residues. V shed 0 bases and J shed 3 bases, with 10 bases lying between them. The CDR3 DNA follows: TGTGCCAGCAGCTTGGAGTGGGACAACTACGAGCAGTACGTC. Its protein product is CASSLEWDNYEQYV.

The V call is TRBV28, the J call TRBJ2-2; a possible D gene is TRBD1 (6 bases). The germline V gene encodes CDR1 MDHEN and CDR2 SYDVKM. Trimming took 2 bases from V and 3 from J, leaving 7 bases between them. This CDR3 contains 14 residues. The CDR3 DNA follows: TGTGCCAGCAGTTTAAGGGGGTACACCGGGGAGCTGTTTTTT. Its protein is CASSLRGYTGELFF.

The gene calls are TRBV7-2 and TRBJ1-1; D gene uncertain. The CDR3 sequence is 13 residues long. Germline V CDR1 and CDR2: SGHTA, FQGNSA. The V gene lost 6 bases and the J gene lost 1 base, with 9 bases spanning the gap. CDR3 sequence (DNA): TGTGCCAGCAGTAGGCAGGAGAACACTGAAGCTTTCTTT. Protein sequence: CASSRQENTEAFF.

This clone was counted a few times. V and J are TRBV5-4 and TRBJ1-1, with TRBD1 as a possible D gene (6 bases). Germline-derived CDR1 and CDR2 are SGHNT and YYREEE (reference sequence). The V end lost 5 bases, the J end lost 0 bases, and 8 bases lay between the germline ends. The CDR3 totals 13 residues. CDR3 sequence reads: CASRDRMNTEAFF. In DNA form, the CDR3 reads TGTGCCAGCAGAGACAGGATGAACACTGAAGCTTTCTTT.

The rearrangement links TRBV5-6 to TRBJ1-2, with D tentatively TRBD1 (5 bases). CDR3 size: 13 residues. Trimming removed 4 bases from V and 8 bases from J, with 15 bases in between. The germline V gene has CDR1 SGHDT and CDR2 YYEEEE. DNA for the CDR3: TGTGCCAGCAGCCCTTACAGGCCGTCCGGCTACACCTTC. Its protein product is CASSPYRPSGYTF.

The V and J genes are TRBV2 and TRBJ1-2; a possible D gene is TRBD1 (5 bases). CDR1 is SNHLY, CDR2 FYNNEI, per germline. This CDR3 has 11 residues. The V and J ends lost 11 bases and 6 bases respectively, with 13 bases between them. CDR3 protein: CAGYGRDGYTF. The CDR3 nucleotides read TGTGCCGGTTATGGCAGGGATGGCTACACCTTC. Full variable domain (outside the CDR3, taken from reference TRBV2 and TRBJ1-2): EPEVTQTPSHQVTQMGQEVILRCVPISNHLYFYWYRQILGQKVEFLVSFYNNEISEKSEIFDDQFSVERPDGSNFTLKIRSTKLEDSAMYFCAGYGRDGYTFGSGTRLTVV.

This chain joins TRBV5-6 and TRBJ1-4; D is undetermined. The CDR3 is 15 residues long. Germline loops: CDR1 SGHDT, CDR2 YYEEEE. The V end lost 3 bases, the J end lost 10 bases, and 19 bases lay between the germline ends. CDR3 DNA: TGTGCCAGCAGCTGGGAGGACGGCTTACCCGGAAAACTGTTTTTT. Its protein is CASSWEDGLPGKLFF. Using reference TRBV5-6 and TRBJ1-4 for the parts outside the CDR3, the full variable domain is DAGVTQSPTHLIKTRGQQVTLRCSPKSGHDTVSWYQQALGQGPQFIFQYYEEEERQRGNFPDRFSGHQFPNYSSELNVNALLLGDSALYLCASSWEDGLPGKLFFGSGTQLSVL.

V gene TRBV5-1 combines with J gene TRBJ1-2, with D tentatively TRBD1 (5 bases). V was cut by 1 base and J by 5 bases, with 15 bases left in between. The germline V gene has CDR1 SGHRS and CDR2 YFSETQ. The CDR3 contains 15 residues. The CDR3 protein is CASSLMPGTGYGYTF. In DNA, the CDR3 is TGCGCCAGCAGCTTGATGCCAGGGACGGGATATGGCTACACCTTC.

The chain carries TRBV13 and TRBJ2-4; 10 bases are a match to TRBD2. V was pared by 1 base and J by 5 bases, with 5 bases of the junction left unmatched. Looked up from germline, CDR1 is PRHDT and CDR2 is FYEKMQ (reference sequence). There are 16 residues in the CDR3. The CDR3 is CASSLAERGGENIQYF. In DNA, the CDR3 is TGTGCCAGCAGCTTAGCGGAGCGGGGGGGCGAAAACATTCAGTACTTC.

This chain's CDR3 is CASSLRPGQGQETQYF. The CDR3 DNA follows: TGTGCCAGCAGCTTAAGGCCGGGACAGGGCCAAGAGACCCAGTACTTC. The chain links TRBV7-2 to TRBJ2-5, with 9 bases that match TRBD1. This CDR3 is 16 amino acids long. Germline V gives CDR1 SGHTA, CDR2 FQGNSA. The ends lost 2 bases at V and 1 base at J; junction bases unmatched: 5.

V is TRBV18 and J is TRBJ2-2, with D possibly TRBD1 on 6 matching bases. V lost 3 bases and J 8 bases, leaving 10 bases between the germline ends. CDR3 length: 13 amino acids. Germline V gene data show CDR1 as KGHSH and CDR2 as LQKENI. The CDR3 DNA reads as TGTGCCAGCTCACCGAGGGGGTCAGGGGAGCTGTTTTTT. The encoded protein is CASSPRGSGELFF.

This chain links TRBV19 with TRBJ1-2, with D tentatively TRBD1 (6 bases). The V gene's germline CDR1 is LNHDA and CDR2 SQIVND (reference sequence). Trimming took 6 bases from V and 1 from J, leaving 15 bases between them. The CDR3 loop spans 15 amino acids. The CDR3 loop is CASSPSGGLNYGYTF. CDR3 nucleotides: TGTGCCAGTAGCCCATCGGGGGGGCTTAACTATGGCTACACCTTC.

This clone was seen more than once but under ten times. The CDR3 coding sequence is TGTGCCAGTAGTATAGTTAGGGGAGTAAGCGAAAAACTGTTTTTT. Translation gives CASSIVRGVSEKLFF. The chain links TRBV19 to TRBJ1-4; perhaps TRBD1 as D (5 bases). V lost 1 base to trimming and J lost 8 bases, with 14 bases between them. CDR3 length equals 15 residues. Germline V CDR1 and CDR2: LNHDA, SQIVND (reference sequence).

This chain joins TRBV7-9 and TRBJ1-5, with TRBD1 identical over 8 bases. Trimming cost V 5 bases and J 2 bases; bases outside gene matches: 2. This CDR3 spans 14 amino acids. Germline-derived CDR1 and CDR2 are SEHNR and FQNEAQ (reference sequence). The CDR3 region is CASSPTGGNQPQHF. In nucleotides, the CDR3 is TGTGCCAGCAGCCCGACAGGGGGCAATCAGCCCCAGCATTTT.